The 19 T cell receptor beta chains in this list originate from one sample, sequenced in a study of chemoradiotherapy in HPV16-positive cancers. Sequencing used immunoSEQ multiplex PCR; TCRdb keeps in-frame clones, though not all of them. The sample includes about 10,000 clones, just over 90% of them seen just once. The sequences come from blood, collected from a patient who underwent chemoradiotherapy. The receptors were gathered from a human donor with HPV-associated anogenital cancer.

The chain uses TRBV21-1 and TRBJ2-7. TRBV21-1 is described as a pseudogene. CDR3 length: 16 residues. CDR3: CASSKDWGKAPYEQYF. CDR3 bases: TGTGCCAGCAGCAAAGACTGGGGGAAGGCTCCCTACGAGCAGTACTTC.

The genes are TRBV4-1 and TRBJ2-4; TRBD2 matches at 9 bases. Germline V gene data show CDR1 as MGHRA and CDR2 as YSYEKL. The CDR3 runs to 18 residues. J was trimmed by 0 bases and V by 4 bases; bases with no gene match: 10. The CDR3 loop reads CASSPGLAKGGAKNIQYF. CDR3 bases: TGCGCCAGCAGCCCGGGACTAGCCAAGGGGGGAGCCAAAAACATTCAGTACTTC.

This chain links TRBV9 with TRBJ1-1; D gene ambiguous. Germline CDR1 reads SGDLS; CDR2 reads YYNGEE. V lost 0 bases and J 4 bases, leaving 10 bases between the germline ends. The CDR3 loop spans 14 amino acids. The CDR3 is CASSVDEGSTEAFF. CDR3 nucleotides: TGTGCCAGCAGCGTAGATGAGGGAAGCACTGAAGCTTTCTTT.

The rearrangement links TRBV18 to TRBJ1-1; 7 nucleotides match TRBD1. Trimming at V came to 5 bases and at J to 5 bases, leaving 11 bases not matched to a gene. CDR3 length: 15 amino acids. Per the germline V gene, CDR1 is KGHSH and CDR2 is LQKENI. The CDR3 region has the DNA TGTGCCAGCTCAGAACAACGAGGGGGCGAAACTGAAGCTTTCTTT. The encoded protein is CASSEQRGGETEAFF. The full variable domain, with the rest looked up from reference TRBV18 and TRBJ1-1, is NAGVMQNPRHLVRRRGQEARLRCSPMKGHSHVYWYRQLPEEGLKFMVYLQKENIIDESGMPKERFSAEFPKEGPSILRIQQVVRGDSAAYFCASSEQRGGETEAFFGQGTRLTVV.

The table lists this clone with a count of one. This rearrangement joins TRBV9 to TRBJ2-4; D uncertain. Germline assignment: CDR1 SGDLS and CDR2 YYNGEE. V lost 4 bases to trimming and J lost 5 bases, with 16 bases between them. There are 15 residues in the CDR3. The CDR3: CASSPLGPSENIQYF. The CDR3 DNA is TGTGCCAGCAGCCCCCTAGGCCCCTCGGAAAACATTCAGTACTTC. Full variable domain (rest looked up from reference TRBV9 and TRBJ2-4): DSGVTQTPKHLITATGQRVTLRCSPRSGDLSVYWYQQSLDQGLQFLIQYYNGEERAKGNILERFSAQQFPDLHSELNLSSLELGDSALYFCASSPLGPSENIQYFGAGTRLSVL.

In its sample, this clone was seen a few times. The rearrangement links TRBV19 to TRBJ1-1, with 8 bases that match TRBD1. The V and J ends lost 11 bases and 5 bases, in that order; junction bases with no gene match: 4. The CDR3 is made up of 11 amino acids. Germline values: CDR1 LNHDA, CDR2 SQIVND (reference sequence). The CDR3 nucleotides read TGTGCCGGGTGGACAGGGACTGAAGCTTTCTTT. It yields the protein CAGWTGTEAFF.

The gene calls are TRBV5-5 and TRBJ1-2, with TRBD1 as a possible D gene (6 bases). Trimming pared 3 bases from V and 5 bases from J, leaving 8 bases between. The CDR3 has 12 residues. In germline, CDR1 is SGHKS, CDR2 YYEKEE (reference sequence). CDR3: CASSWTEYGYTF. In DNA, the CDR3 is TGTGCCAGCAGCTGGACAGAGTATGGCTACACCTTC. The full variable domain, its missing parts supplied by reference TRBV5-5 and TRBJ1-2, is DAGVTQSPTHLIKTRGQQVTLRCSPISGHKSVSWYQQVLGQGPQFIFQYYEKEERGRGNFPDRFSARQFPNYSSELNVNALLLGDSALYLCASSWTEYGYTFGSGTRLTVV.

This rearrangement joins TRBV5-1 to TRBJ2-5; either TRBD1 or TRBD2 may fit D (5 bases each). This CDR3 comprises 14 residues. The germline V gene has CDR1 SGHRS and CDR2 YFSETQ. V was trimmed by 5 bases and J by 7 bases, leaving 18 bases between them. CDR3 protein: CASSPGRVDLTQYF. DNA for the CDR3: TGCGCCAGCAGTCCAGGGCGGGTGGACTTGACCCAGTACTTC.

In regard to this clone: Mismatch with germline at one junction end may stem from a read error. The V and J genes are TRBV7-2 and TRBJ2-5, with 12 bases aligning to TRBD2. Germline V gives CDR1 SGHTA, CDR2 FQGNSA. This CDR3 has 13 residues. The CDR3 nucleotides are TGTGCCAGCAGGCCCTCGACTAGCGGGGGTTTAAACTTC. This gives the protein CASRPSTSGGLNF.

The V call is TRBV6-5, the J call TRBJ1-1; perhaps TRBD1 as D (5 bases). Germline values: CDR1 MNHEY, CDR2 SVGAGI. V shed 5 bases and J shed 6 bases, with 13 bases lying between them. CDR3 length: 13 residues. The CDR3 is CASSAQGFSEAFF. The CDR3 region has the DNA TGTGCCAGCAGTGCGCAGGGTTTCTCTGAAGCTTTCTTT.

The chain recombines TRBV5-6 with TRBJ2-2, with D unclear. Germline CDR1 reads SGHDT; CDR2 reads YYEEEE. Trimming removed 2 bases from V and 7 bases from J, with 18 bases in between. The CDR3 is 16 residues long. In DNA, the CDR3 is TGTGCCAGCAGCTTACAGATGACCGACCCAAGCGGGGAGCTGTTTTTT. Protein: CASSLQMTDPSGELFF.

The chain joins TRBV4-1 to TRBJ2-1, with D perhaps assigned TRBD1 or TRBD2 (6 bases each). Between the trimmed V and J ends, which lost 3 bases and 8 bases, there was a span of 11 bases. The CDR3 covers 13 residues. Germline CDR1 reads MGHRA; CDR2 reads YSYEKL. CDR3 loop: CASSQARGDEQFF. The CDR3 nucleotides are TGCGCCAGCAGCCAGGCGAGGGGGGATGAGCAGTTCTTC.

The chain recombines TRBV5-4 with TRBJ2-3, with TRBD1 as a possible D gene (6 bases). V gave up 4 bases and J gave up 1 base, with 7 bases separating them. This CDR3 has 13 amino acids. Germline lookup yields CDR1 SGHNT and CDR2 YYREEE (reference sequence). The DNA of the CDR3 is TGTGCCAGCAGCAACAGGGGCACAGATACGCAGTATTTT. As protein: CASSNRGTDTQYF.

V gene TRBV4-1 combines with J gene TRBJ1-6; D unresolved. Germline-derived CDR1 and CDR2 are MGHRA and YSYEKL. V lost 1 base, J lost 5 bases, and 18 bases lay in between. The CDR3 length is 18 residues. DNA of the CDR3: TGCGCCAGCAGCCAAGGACCGCAATGGGGAAGGAATAATTCACCCCTCCACTTT. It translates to CASSQGPQWGRNNSPLHF.

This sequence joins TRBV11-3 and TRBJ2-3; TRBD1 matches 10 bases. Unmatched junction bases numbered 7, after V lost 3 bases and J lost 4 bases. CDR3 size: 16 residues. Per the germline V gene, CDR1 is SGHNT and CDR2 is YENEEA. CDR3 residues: CASSFLGQGFADTQYF. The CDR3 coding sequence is TGTGCCAGCAGCTTCCTGGGACAGGGGTTCGCAGATACGCAGTATTTT.

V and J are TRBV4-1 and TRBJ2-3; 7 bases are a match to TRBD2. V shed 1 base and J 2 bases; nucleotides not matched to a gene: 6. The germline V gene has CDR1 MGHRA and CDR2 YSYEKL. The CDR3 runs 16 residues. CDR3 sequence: CASSQGWGGFTDTQYF. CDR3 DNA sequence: TGCGCCAGCAGCCAAGGGTGGGGGGGATTCACAGATACGCAGTATTTT.

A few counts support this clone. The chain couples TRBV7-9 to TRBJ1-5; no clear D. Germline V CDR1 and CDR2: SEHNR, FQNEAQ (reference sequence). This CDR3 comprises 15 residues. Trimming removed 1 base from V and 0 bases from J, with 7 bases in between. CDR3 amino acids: CASSLGGYSNQPQHF. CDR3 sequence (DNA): TGTGCCAGCAGCTTAGGAGGTTATAGCAATCAGCCCCAGCATTTT.

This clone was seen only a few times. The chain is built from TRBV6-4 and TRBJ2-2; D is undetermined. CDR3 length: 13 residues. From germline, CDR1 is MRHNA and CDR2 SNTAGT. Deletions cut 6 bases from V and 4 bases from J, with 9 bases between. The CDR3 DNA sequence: TGTGCCAGCAGCCCAAGAAGCACCGGGGAGCTGTTTTTT. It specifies CASSPRSTGELFF.

Here the CDR3 reads CASSIDPGVMNTEAFF. The CDR3 region has the DNA TGTGCCAGTAGTATAGATCCTGGAGTTATGAACACTGAAGCTTTCTTT. The chain joins TRBV19 to TRBJ1-1; D ambiguous. Trimming stripped 0 bases from V and 0 bases from J, with 11 bases between. The CDR3 has 16 residues. Germline V gene data show CDR1 as LNHDA and CDR2 as SQIVND (reference sequence).